A selection of T cell receptor beta chains follows, all from one sample in a study of human T cells and chemical hapten exposure. TCRdb re-analysed the RACE reads in MiXCR, keeping a single row per CDR3 protein. There are around 47,000 distinct CDR3 sequences in the sample; about 3.5% occur only once, and 5% to 7% lies in the top ten. Sequencing was done on a sample of whole blood. These receptor sequences come from a human donor in good health. Some clones in this sample may be carry-over from other donors' samples. Both conserved end residues are part of each CDR3. D genes are given only for firm matches. Clone size appears in some rows only: once, few, many, or a class for an expanded clone.

D gene	clone size	V gene	J gene	CDR3 DNA	CDR3 protein
NA	NA	TRBV6-5	TRBJ2-3	TGTGCCAGCAGTTACTCGGGGGGAGGCTCGACTAGCACAGATACGCAGTATTTT	CASSYSGGGSTSTDTQYF
NA	NA	TRBV20-1	TRBJ1-2	TGCAGTGCTAGAGATGACGAAGGCTATGGCTACACCTTC	CSARDDEGYGYTF
NA	few	TRBV6-5	TRBJ2-3	TGTGCCAGCAGTTACGGCGGTTATCTAGATACGCAGTATTTT	CASSYGGYLDTQYF
NA	many	TRBV20-1	TRBJ1-1	TGCAGTGCTAGTCGAACGTCCTGGGGCGAAGCTTTCTTT	CSASRTSWGEAFF
NA	few	TRBV28	TRBJ1-2	TGTGCCAGCAGCTCTCCTCCGGGGAGGGCTAACTATGGCTACACCTTC	CASSSPPGRANYGYTF
TRBD1	many	TRBV29-1	TRBJ1-2	TGCAGCATTACCGGGACAGGGGAAACCTATGGCTACACCTTC	CSITGTGETYGYTF
TRBD2	NA	TRBV10-1	TRBJ2-1	TGCGCCAGCAGTGAAGGACTAGCGGGAGGGAAGCAGTTCTTC	CASSEGLAGGKQFF
NA	NA	TRBV12-3/TRBV12-4	TRBJ1-5	TGTGCCAGCAGTTTTAACACAGCAACAGGCAATCAGCCCCAGCATTTT	CASSFNTATGNQPQHF
NA	many	TRBV21-1	TRBJ2-3	TGTGCCAGCAGCAAACGAAAGGAGATACTAGTCGGGGGTCATACGCAGTATTTT	CASSKRKEILVGGHTQYF
NA	NA	TRBV5-1	TRBJ1-1	TGCGCCAGCAGCTTGGCAAGTGAAGCTTTCTTT	CASSLASEAFF
NA	few	TRBV2	TRBJ2-5	TGTGCCAGCCCCGCCCAAGGGCTGCAAGAGACCCAGTACTTC	CASPAQGLQETQYF
TRBD2	NA	TRBV12-3/TRBV12-4	TRBJ2-1	TGTGCCAGCAGTTTAGCACTTGGCGGGACTACCTACAATGAGCAGTTCTTC	CASSLALGGTTYNEQFF
TRBD1	NA	TRBV27	TRBJ1-5	TGTGCCAGCAGTCTATTGACAGGGGACGGCAATCAGCCCCAGCATTTT	CASSLLTGDGNQPQHF
NA	many	TRBV29-1	TRBJ2-7	TGCAGCGTCGCGACCTACGAGCAGTACTTC	CSVATYEQYF
TRBD2	many	TRBV9	TRBJ2-6	TGTGCCAGCAGCGTAGAAAGCGGGAGGGGCTCTGGGGCCAACGTCCTGACTTTC	CASSVESGRGSGANVLTF
NA	NA	TRBV5-6	TRBJ1-1	TGTGCCAGCAGCTTGGTCGGGGGTGAAGCCCTCCGCGGTGAAGCTTTCTTT	CASSLVGGEALRGEAFF
NA	many	TRBV6-5	TRBJ1-4	TGTGCCACGACTTGGCTGTTGGGTGAAAAACTGTTTTTT	CATTWLLGEKLFF
TRBD1	many	TRBV29-1	TRBJ1-1	TGCAGCGTTCCGACAGGGGTAAACACTGAAGCTTTCTTT	CSVPTGVNTEAFF
NA	few	TRBV12-3/TRBV12-4	TRBJ2-7	TGTGCCAGCAGTTTCCGGGTTTCCTCCTACGAGCAGTACTTC	CASSFRVSSYEQYF
NA	many	TRBV2	TRBJ1-2	TGTGCCAGCAGTGAATCCGGACATCGAGGGAATGGCTACACCTTC	CASSESGHRGNGYTF
NA	many	TRBV27	TRBJ1-1	TGTGCCTCCGTCCGGGACGGAGTGAACACTGAAGCTTTCTTT	CASVRDGVNTEAFF
TRBD1	many	TRBV27	TRBJ2-7	TGTGCCAGCAGCCTTGACAGGGGCGACGAGCAGTACTTC	CASSLDRGDEQYF
TRBD1	many	TRBV7-9	TRBJ1-6	TGTGCCAGCAGCTTCGGACAGGGGTACTCACCCCTCCACTTT	CASSFGQGYSPLHF
NA	many	TRBV25-1	TRBJ2-5	TGTGCCAGCAGTGAATTGGGAGAGTCGGAGACCCAGTACTTC	CASSELGESETQYF
NA	many	TRBV29-1	TRBJ2-7	TGCAGCGTTGAGGGGGCCACCTACGAGCAGTACTTC	CSVEGATYEQYF
TRBD2	many	TRBV20-1	TRBJ2-3	TGCAGTGCTAGAGTAGGGGCTAGCGGGAGGGCAGATACGCAGTATTTT	CSARVGASGRADTQYF
NA	few	TRBV4-1	TRBJ1-2	TGCGCCAGCAGCCAACTGGGGAGCTATGGCTACACCTTC	CASSQLGSYGYTF
TRBD1	many	TRBV27	TRBJ1-1	TGTGCCAGCAGTTTGCGGACAGGAGGAAACACTGAAGCTTTCTTT	CASSLRTGGNTEAFF
TRBD2	many	TRBV29-1	TRBJ2-3	TGCAGCGTGGATGAGCGGGGCGGGAGGGGAACAGATACGCAGTATTTT	CSVDERGGRGTDTQYF
TRBD2	many	TRBV27	TRBJ2-3	TGTGCCAGCAGTCCGCGGACTAGCGGCACAGATACGCAGTATTTT	CASSPRTSGTDTQYF
TRBD1	few	TRBV11-2	TRBJ1-2	TGTGCCAGCAGCGCGGGACAGACCTATGGCTACACCTTC	CASSAGQTYGYTF
NA	many	TRBV7-2	TRBJ1-2	TGTGCCAGCAGCCCTAGGCAGGGAAAGTATGGCTACACCTTC	CASSPRQGKYGYTF
TRBD1	many	TRBV29-1	TRBJ2-2	TGCAGCGTTTTTGGGACAGGGAACACCGGGGAGCTGTTTTTT	CSVFGTGNTGELFF
NA	many	TRBV25-1	TRBJ2-3	TGTGCCAGTGGAATAGCAGGGATTAATACAGATACGCAGTATTTT	CASGIAGINTDTQYF
NA	many	TRBV7-9	TRBJ2-7	TGTGCCAGCAGCCCGGGACTTTCCGAGCAGTACTTC	CASSPGLSEQYF
TRBD1	few	TRBV7-6	TRBJ2-1	TGTGCCAGCATCCGGGACCCAGGGGGCTCCTACAATGAGCAGTTCTTC	CASIRDPGGSYNEQFF
NA	NA	TRBV30	TRBJ1-5	TGTGCCTGGAGTAAGAATAGCAATCAGCCCCAGCATTTT	CAWSKNSNQPQHF
TRBD2	many	TRBV29-1	TRBJ2-1	TGCAGCGTTGAGGCTAGCGGGACCTACAATGAGCAGTTCTTC	CSVEASGTYNEQFF
NA	NA	TRBV28	TRBJ2-4	TGTGCCAGCAGTCCCAAAAACATTCAGTACTTC	CASSPKNIQYF
TRBD1	many	TRBV5-5	TRBJ1-2	TGTGCCAGCAGCTCTGGGACAGGGGGACGGTATGGCTACACCTTC	CASSSGTGGRYGYTF
NA	few	TRBV7-9	TRBJ2-3	TGTGCCAGCAGCTTCCGGGACACCGGAATCACAGATACGCAGTATTTT	CASSFRDTGITDTQYF
NA	many	TRBV3-1	TRBJ2-3	TGTGCCAGCAGCCACCGAGCGCCAACAGATACGCAGTATTTT	CASSHRAPTDTQYF
NA	few	TRBV19	TRBJ2-7	TGTGCCAGTAGTAGGAAGTCCTACTCCTACGAGCAGTACTTC	CASSRKSYSYEQYF
NA	many	TRBV5-1	TRBJ2-3	TGCGCCAGCAGCTTGGGTCTAGCCCTTCTGGAAGATACGCAGTATTTT	CASSLGLALLEDTQYF
NA	NA	TRBV19	TRBJ1-5	TGTGCCAGTAGGTACGCGGCCCAGCCCCAGCATTTT	CASRYAAQPQHF
TRBD1	NA	TRBV29-1	TRBJ2-7	TGCAGCGTTGTGGCACAGGGGCTCGAGCAGTACTTC	CSVVAQGLEQYF